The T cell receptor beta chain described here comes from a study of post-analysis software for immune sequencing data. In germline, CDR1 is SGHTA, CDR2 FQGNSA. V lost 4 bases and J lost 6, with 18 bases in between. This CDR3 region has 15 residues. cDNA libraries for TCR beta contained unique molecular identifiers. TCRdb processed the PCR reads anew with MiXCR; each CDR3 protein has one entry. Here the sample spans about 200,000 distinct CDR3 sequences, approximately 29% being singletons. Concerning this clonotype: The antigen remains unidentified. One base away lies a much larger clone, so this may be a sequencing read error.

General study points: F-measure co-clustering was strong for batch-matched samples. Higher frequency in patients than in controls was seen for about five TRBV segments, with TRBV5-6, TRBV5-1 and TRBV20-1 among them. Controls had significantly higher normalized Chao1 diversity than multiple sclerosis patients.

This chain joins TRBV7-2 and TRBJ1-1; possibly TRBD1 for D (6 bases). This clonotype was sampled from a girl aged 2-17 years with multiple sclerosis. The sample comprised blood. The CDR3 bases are TGTGCCAGCAGCTCCGGTGACAGGAGAGAGGCTGAAGCTTTCTTT. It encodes CASSSGDRREAEAFF. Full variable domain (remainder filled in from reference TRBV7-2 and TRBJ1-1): GAGVSQSPSNKVTEKGKDVELRCDPISGHTALYWYRQSLGQGLEFLIYFQGNSAPDKSGLPSDRFSAERTGGSVSTLTIQRTQQEDSAVYLCASSSGDRREAEAFFGQGTRLTVV.